This T cell receptor beta chain was documented in a study of CD8+ T cells in alopecia areata. Overall study results and limits: Compared with normal scalp, lesional scalp had higher clonality and more expanded CD8+ clones.

Germline CDR1 SEHNR, CDR2 FQNEAQ (reference sequence). Between the trimmed V and J ends, which lost 4 bases and 5 bases, there was a span of 18 bases. The length of the CDR3 is 15 residues. This clone was counted only a few times. Its specificity is unknown. Peripheral blood, together with lesional scalp punch biopsies, was collected from alopecia areata patients. Sorting from PBMCs produced CD4+ and CD8+ T cells. Sequencing templates came from extracted RNA that was reverse transcribed into cDNA. Generated by immunoSEQ multiplex PCR, the TCRdb table keeps only in-frame clones and is missing some. The sample records some 95,000 clones, roughly two fifths being singletons.

This clonotype was sampled from a human donor with alopecia areata. V and J are TRBV7-9 and TRBJ2-7; weak D call: TRBD1 (5 bases). The specimen sequenced was CD4+ T cells sorted from blood. The CDR3 nucleotides read TGTGCCAGCAGCTCACGGGTGGTTCAGGGCAACGAGCAGTACTTC. Amino acids: CASSSRVVQGNEQYF.